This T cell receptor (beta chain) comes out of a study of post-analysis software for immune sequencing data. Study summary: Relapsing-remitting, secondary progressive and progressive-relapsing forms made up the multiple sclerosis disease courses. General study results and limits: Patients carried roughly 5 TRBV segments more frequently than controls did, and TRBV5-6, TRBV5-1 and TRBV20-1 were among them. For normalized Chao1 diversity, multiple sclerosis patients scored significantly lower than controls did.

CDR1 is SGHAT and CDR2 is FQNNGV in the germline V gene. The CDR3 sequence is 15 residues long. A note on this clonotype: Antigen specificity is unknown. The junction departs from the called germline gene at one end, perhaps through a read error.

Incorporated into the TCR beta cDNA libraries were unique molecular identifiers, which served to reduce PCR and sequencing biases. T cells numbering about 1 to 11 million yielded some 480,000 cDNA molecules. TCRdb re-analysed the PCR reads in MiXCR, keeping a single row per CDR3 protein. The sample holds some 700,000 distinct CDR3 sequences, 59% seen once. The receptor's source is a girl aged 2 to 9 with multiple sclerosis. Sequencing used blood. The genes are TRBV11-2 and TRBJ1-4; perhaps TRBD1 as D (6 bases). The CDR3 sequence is CASSLQGTFNEKRFF. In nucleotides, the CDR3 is TGTGCCAGCAGCTTACAGGGGACCTTTAATGAAAAACGGTTTTTT.